This T cell receptor (beta chain) came from a study of T cell changes during pregnancy in multiple sclerosis. This clone came up once. TCRdb's table, derived via immunoSEQ multiplex PCR, lists solely in-frame clones and lacks some. Among 40,000 to 45,000 clones listed, nearly 90% were seen once. Germline CDR1 and CDR2: SQVTM and ANQGSEA. The germline V and J ends were trimmed by 4 bases and 4 bases, with 14 bases remaining between them. This CDR3 spans 14 amino acids. Specimen: CD4+ T cells from peripheral blood mononuclear cells, collected after pregnancy. The sequence was collected from a female donor with multiple sclerosis, enrolled in a pregnancy study. The V and J genes are TRBV29-1 and TRBJ2-1, with D hard to call. CDR3 nucleotides: TGCAGCGTTGTTTACAGCCAAAGATACAATGAGCAGTTCTTC. Translation: CSVVYSQRYNEQFF.